This T cell receptor beta chain was identified in a study of blood T cell repertoires in COVID-19. Background on the study: There were acute and convalescent COVID-19 samples, and they came from the United States, Italy and Spain. From T cells, B-cell-depleted T cells, or PBMCs came the material, which was cDNA or gDNA.

Assay: immunoSEQ multiplex PCR; the TCRdb copy retains only in-frame clones and omits some. The table shows roughly 190,000 clones, with 70% to 90% occurring only once. Sequenced: PBMCs or T cells enriched from blood (not recorded which). The origin of this receptor is a woman aged 40 to 49 in a cohort exposed to, infected with or recovered from COVID-19 (not recorded which).

In DNA, the CDR3 is TGTGCCAGCTCACCTGTGGGGGCAGGGGGCGGTTACAGCAATCAGCCCCAGCATTTT. This sequence encodes CASSPVGAGGGYSNQPQHF. The J gene is TRBJ1-5, the V gene TRBV18; 8 bases are shared with TRBD1. The CDR3 totals 19 residues. Germline CDR1 KGHSH, CDR2 LQKENI. Trimming cost V 3 bases and J 1 base; bases outside gene matches: 14.